This record concerns one T cell receptor (beta chain) sequence. Which antigen it targets is not known. No much larger clone exists at a distance of one base, and base qualities are not known. According to the germline V gene, CDR1 reads SGHDT and CDR2 reads YYEEEE. V is clipped by 3 bases and J by 0 bases, and the sequence between their germline boundaries is 12 bases long. The CDR3 numbers 15 residues from cysteine through phenylalanine. Of the read, only the CDR3 DNA is kept; its 45 bases are in frame from base 1. Sequencer: Illumina HiSeq 1500. TCRdb applied fastp at Q25 and MiXCR to the public reads, then kept only in-frame beta chains. Rows with one shared CDR3 protein collapse into an entry with the most common genes and DNA. In this sample the table shows a few hundred thousand distinct CDR3 sequences, roughly a sixth of which occur a single time. The top ten clonotypes cover approximately 12% of the sample.

This entry comes from a study of T cell repertoires in cytomegalovirus infection (dated by TCRdb to the late 2010s). The study in broad terms: Donor HLA type was relevant to the analysis, because carriage of CMV infection together with the matching HLA type was indicated by public TCR beta signatures.

General conclusions and limits of the study: In both this cohort and an independent cohort of more than 350 donors, the cumulative frequency of public TCR beta family members distinguished carriers of CMV infection plus the relevant HLA type. The ex vivo response was dominated by HLA-C-restricted CMV-specific TCR beta clonotypes, and the single most frequent clonotype in two of eight donors was supplied by these HLA-C-restricted clonotypes.

The specimen sequenced was PBMCs. The sequence was collected from a human donor in good health (CMV status not recorded). Some clones in this sample may be carry-over from other donors' samples. The chain employs TRBV5-6 and TRBJ1-2, with the D gene not confidently named. At the DNA level, the sequence is TGTGCCAGCAGCTCCGGACGTTCAGCTAACTATGGCTACACCTTC. Its translation is CASSSGRSANYGYTF. With the rest looked up from the reference TRBV5-6 and TRBJ1-2 genes rather than sequenced, the full variable domain is DAGVTQSPTHLIKTRGQQVTLRCSPKSGHDTVSWYQQALGQGPQFIFQYYEEEERQRGNFPDRFSGHQFPNYSSELNVNALLLGDSALYLCASSSGRSANYGYTFGSGTRLTVV.